This record looks at one T cell receptor (beta chain) sequence and its context. Its antigen remains unknown. These data belong to a study of STAT3 mutations in large granular lymphocyte leukemia. The wider study: More than 30% of treated T-LGLL patients showed hematologic response to immunosuppression. Study-level results: Every T-cell large granular lymphocyte leukemia patient had at least one immunodominant TCR beta clonotype. Persisting codominant clonotypes may have hidden a small pathogenic clone. Differing intervals and regimens complicate linking therapy response to clone burden.

Trimming took off 2 bases at V and 0 bases at J, with 11 bases between the two ends. From germline, CDR1 is GTSNPN and CDR2 SVGIG (reference sequence). The CDR3 covers 15 residues. TCRdb's table, derived via immunoSEQ multiplex PCR, lists solely in-frame clones and lacks some. Of thousands of clones listed, roughly 70% are singletons. Sequencing was performed on peripheral blood mononuclear cells. The sequence came from a woman in her thirties or forties with T-cell large granular lymphocyte leukemia. Some clones in this sample may be carry-over from other donors' samples. V usage is TRBV30 and J usage is TRBJ1-3, with D unresolved. CDR3 in amino acids: CAWSPTFSSGNTIYF. CDR3 nucleotide sequence: TGTGCCTGGAGTCCGACCTTCAGCTCTGGAAACACCATATATTTT.